This T cell receptor (beta chain) appears in the sequencing data of a study of control samples from healthy donors and cancer patients. The data were produced by immunoSEQ multiplex PCR, yet TCRdb's version contains in-frame clones alone and is incomplete. The sample has 96,000 or so clones; more than 80% are singletons. As regards this clone: At one boundary the junction diverges from the germline segment, which might be a read error.

This TCR was recovered from a man in his late teens or twenties in good health. Sequencing was done on a sample of blood.

CDR3 sequence (DNA): TGCAGCGTTCTCTGGCAGTACGGTCAAGCGACCCAGTACTTC. The encoded protein is CSVLWQYGQATQYF. V is TRBV29-1 and J is TRBJ2-5; D not certain. Germline-derived CDR1 and CDR2 are SQVTM and ANQGSEA. This CDR3 comprises 14 residues.